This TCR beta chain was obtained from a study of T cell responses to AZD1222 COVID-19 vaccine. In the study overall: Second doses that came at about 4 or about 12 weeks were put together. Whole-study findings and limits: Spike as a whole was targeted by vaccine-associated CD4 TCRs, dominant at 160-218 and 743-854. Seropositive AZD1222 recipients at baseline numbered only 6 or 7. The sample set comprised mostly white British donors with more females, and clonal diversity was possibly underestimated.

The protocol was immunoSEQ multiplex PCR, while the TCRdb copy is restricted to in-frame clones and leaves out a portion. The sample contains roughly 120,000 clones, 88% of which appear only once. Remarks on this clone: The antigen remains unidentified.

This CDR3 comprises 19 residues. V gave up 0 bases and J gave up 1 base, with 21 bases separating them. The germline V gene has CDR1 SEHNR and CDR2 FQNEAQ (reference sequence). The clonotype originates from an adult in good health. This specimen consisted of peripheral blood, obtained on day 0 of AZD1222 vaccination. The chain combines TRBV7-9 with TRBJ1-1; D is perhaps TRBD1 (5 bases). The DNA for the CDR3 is TGTGCCAGCAGCTTAGCGACCCCAGGGTGGGGGGAGGAGAACACTGAAGCTTTCTTT. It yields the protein CASSLATPGWGEENTEAFF.